This T cell receptor (beta chain) was sequenced during a study of shared clonotypes between healthy human individuals (dated by TCRdb to the early 2020s). Regarding the research as a whole: The cohort included a few men and a couple of women between 18 and 49 years of age. For each donor, CD4 naive and CD4 memory were each given three plates, CD8 naive was given two plates, and CD8 memory was given one plate. To estimate repertoire size and how much clonotypes are shared between individuals, the study performed deep sequencing of blood TCR repertoires from five healthy adults. To increase sequencing depth and limit assay-specific biases, TCR repertoire library preparation and sequencing were carried out by different laboratories using diverse techniques. Each donor's leukapheresis produced roughly between roughly 0.85 and 10 billion PBMCs. The paper as a whole reports these results and caveats: Because the study included a small number of donors, the genetic and exposure-history diversity represented was limited. Only blood was sampled, and tissue TCR repertoires likely differ from those in blood. Incomplete sequencing was indicated by rarefaction of sorted-subset datasets, despite the large sequencing depth. Naive subsets generally had larger estimated clonotype richness than memory subsets. Across a few donors, about 4.5% of naive CD4, around 3.5% of naive CD8, 2.3% of memory CD4, and approximately 0.4% of memory CD8 clonotypes were shared. Pairwise subsampling indicated that sequencing depth was expected to affect the degree of clonotype sharing among donors. Clonotypes shared by all four sorted-subset donors showed higher generation probabilities than non-shared clonotypes.

Donors were healthy HIV-negative adults with no recently reported acute infections or vaccinations. All donors were Caucasian adults living in Nashville, Tennessee, USA. CD4+ T cells were enriched through magnetic negative selection, after which naive cells were positively selected on CD45RA and the remaining negative fraction served as the memory subset. Blood was collected by leukapheresis, and PBMCs were isolated by Ficoll-Histopaque density gradient centrifugation and then cryopreserved in liquid nitrogen vapor phase. Analytical flow cytometry was used to check the purity and quantity of each magnetically sorted T cell population. Each sorted fraction had its genomic DNA isolated and then quantified by UV absorbance on a Nanodrop 2000c. Compared with germline, V lacks 5 bases and J lacks 5 bases; bases without a gene match: 18. The CDR3 has 17 amino acids, counting the end cysteine and phenylalanine. Of all the DNA, just the CDR3 is kept, 51 bases in frame from base 1. Reading the germline V gene gives CDR1 MGHRA and CDR2 YSYEKL.

A remark on this clone: This receptor's antigen is unknown. The record has no base qualities; no much larger clone is one base away.

Using the deep immunoSEQ assay, multiplex PCR amplified TCR CDR3 regions from genomic DNA. Genomic DNA extracted from each cell subset was distributed evenly over all wells of several immunoSEQ 96-well plates, and each plate served as one replicate. For sorted subsets, each replicate PCR was loaded with 150 to 250 ng genomic DNA, equivalent to 30,000 or so T cell genomes. Purified libraries were quantified with a Qubit 3.0 fluorometer, sized on a Bioanalyzer 2100, and re-quantified with the KAPA Library Quantification kit. Every immunoSEQ 96-well plate was sequenced on a separate single-read 150-cycle Illumina NextSeq 550 flow cell. In the source study's methods: Because the immunoSEQ output held only junctional sequences and lacked quality scores, the filtering could not match the filtering applied to full-length reads. To assign V/J genes and CDR3, sequences were annotated using PyIR, a Python wrapper for IgBLAST v1.9, with IMGT germline references. Any read was removed if the V/J assignment was weak (E-value above 1e-6), the CDR3 was missing, or the read contained stop codons, out-of-frame junctions, or ambiguous translated residues. V3J clonotypes were defined as sequences sharing the same inferred V gene, J gene, and CDR3 amino acid sequence. To compute the percentage overlap between repertoires, the number of shared unique clonotypes was divided by the size of the smaller repertoire. Three approaches were used to assess repertoire richness: RTK rarefaction, the Chao1 estimator, and Recon v2.1 estimates of unobserved clonotypes. OLGA was used to compute generation probabilities for all TCRbeta clonotypes that the gDNA method yielded from a handful of donors. Here the immuneACCESS table is served through TCRdb, limited to in-frame sequences with V and J called. Missing clones are a known gap in these copies; in checked studies unresolved V genes cover under half, and the rest lacks a known reason. D and trimming come from the DNA, and the V and J calls and clone size come from that table. Counted in this sample were around 1.1 million clones; around three quarters of them appeared once. The top ten clonotypes cover roughly 0.82% of the sample.

This receptor chain uses TRBV4-1 and TRBJ2-7; TRBD2 agrees with 7 junctional bases. Sequenced: memory CD4+ T cells from PBMCs. The cell subset or site label corresponds to: CD45RA-negative fraction. This receptor was identified in a young man in good health. Some clones in this sample may be carry-over from other donors' samples. The CDR3 in this case is CASSYGNMGRDRDEQYF. The sequence in DNA is TGCGCCAGCAGCTACGGGAACATGGGGAGGGATAGGGACGAGCAGTACTTC.